Sequencing of this TCR beta chain was carried out in a study of blood T cell repertoires in COVID-19. Study in general: Acute and convalescent COVID-19 samples came from the United States, Italy and Spain. PBMCs, B-cell-depleted T cells, or T cells were the source of the cDNA or gDNA that made up the material.

Under the authors' procedure: Nucleated cell counts were estimated from reference gene primer amplification. Produced via immunoSEQ multiplex PCR; TCRdb's table is partial and in-frame only. V, J and clone size derive from that table, while D and trimming were established from the DNA sequence. The sample lists some 190,000 clones; 80% were seen once. The count of this clone is one. Looked up from germline, CDR1 is GTSNPN and CDR2 is SVGIG (reference sequence). The CDR3 spans 13 residues. Trimming shortened V by 3 bases and J by 0 bases, and 6 bases separated the two germline ends. The receptor's source is a man in his 60s with acute or convalescent COVID-19. The rearrangement uses TRBV30 and TRBJ1-3; D is unclear. Input material: peripheral blood. The CDR3 spells CAWSTSSGNTIYF. CDR3 bases: TGTGCCTGGAGCACCAGCTCTGGAAACACCATATATTTT.